This TCR beta chain was profiled in a study of blood T cell repertoires in COVID-19. Study-wide context: Specimens from acute and convalescent COVID-19 originated in the United States, Italy and Spain.

This clone was detected only a few times. Participants were placed into cohorts based on the clinical history they reported. Produced via immunoSEQ multiplex PCR; TCRdb's table is partial and in-frame only. The repertoire includes 250,000 to 350,000 clones, approximately 85% of them detected once, and 3.5% to 4.5% sits in the top ten. The CDR3 contains 15 residues. Trimming took off 2 bases at V and 7 bases at J, with 17 bases between the two ends. Germline CDR1 is LGHDT and CDR2 is YNNKEL (reference sequence). V usage is TRBV3-1 (or the pseudogene TRBV3-2) and J usage is TRBJ1-2; tentative D call: TRBD1 (5 bases). The sequencing input was PBMCs or T cells enriched from blood (not recorded which). The receptor was derived from a woman aged 25 to 39 who had recovered from COVID-19. This CDR3 reads CASSQPPLAGGGYTF. The CDR3 DNA follows: TGTGCCAGCAGCCAACCTCCCCTCGCGGGGGGTGGCTACACCTTC.